A selection of T cell receptor beta chains follows, all from one sample in a study of T cell changes during pregnancy in multiple sclerosis. The data were produced by immunoSEQ multiplex PCR, yet TCRdb's version contains in-frame clones alone and is incomplete. The data contain tens of thousands of clones, roughly 90% of them singletons. Sequenced here: peripheral blood, sampled in the third trimester of pregnancy. The source of these receptors is a female donor in good health, enrolled as a control in a pregnancy study. The CDR3 runs from the conserved cysteine through the conserved F or W. A D gene is named only where the DNA matches it firmly. Clone size, where shown, is once, few, many, or a class for clones that have expanded.

clone_size	v_call	j_call	d_call	cdr3_nt	cdr3_aa
.	TRBV29-1	TRBJ1-1	.	TGCAGCGGTAGACAGTCGAACACTGAAGCTTTCTTT	CSGRQSNTEAFF
.	TRBV5-1	TRBJ2-2	TRBD2	TGCGCCAGCGGCGCGGGGGGACGGGGCCCCACCGGGGAGCTGTTTTTT	CASGAGGRGPTGELFF
.	TRBV4-1	TRBJ2-7	.	TGCGCCAGCAGCCAAGACTTATACGAGCAGTACTTC	CASSQDLYEQYF
.	TRBV9	TRBJ2-1	.	TGTGCCAGCAGCGTAGAATACGGGAGTGAGCAGTTCTTC	CASSVEYGSEQFF
once	TRBV5-6	TRBJ2-5	TRBD2	TGTGCCAGCAGCTTGGGACTAGCGGAGCTAAAAGAGACCCAGTACTTC	CASSLGLAELKETQYF
.	TRBV6-5	TRBJ2-3	.	TGTGCCAGCAAACCCCGGACTGGAGGCCCGTATTTT	CASKPRTGGPYF
once	TRBV7-2	TRBJ1-1	.	TGTGCCAGCAGCACCCGACAGACGGAGAACACTGAAGCTTTCTTT	CASSTRQTENTEAFF
.	TRBV27	TRBJ2-1	TRBD1	TGTGCCAGCAGTCCGTCTTGGGACAGGGCCTTCCATGAGCAGTTCTTC	CASSPSWDRAFHEQFF
.	TRBV4-2	TRBJ1-1	.	TGTGCCAGCAGCCAAGAGGGGGGAGTCATGAACACTGAAGCTTTCTTT	CASSQEGGVMNTEAFF
.	TRBV6-4	TRBJ1-5	.	TGTGCCAGCAGTGAACTGGGGGGGAGCAATCAGCCCCAGCATTTT	CASSELGGSNQPQHF
.	TRBV4-1	TRBJ2-7	TRBD1	TGCGCCAGCAGCCCACCCCTGACAGGGGGAAGCTACGAGCAGTACTTC	CASSPPLTGGSYEQYF
.	TRBV9	TRBJ2-3	.	TGTGCCAGCAGCGTTGCGGGTAGTGGCACAGATACGCAGTATTTT	CASSVAGSGTDTQYF
.	TRBV27	TRBJ1-5	.	TGTGCCAGCAGTGACGCGGGGACCCTTAGGCGTCAGCCCCAGCATTTT	CASSDAGTLRRQPQHF
.	TRBV2	TRBJ2-7	TRBD1	TGTGCCAGCAGTGAGCCAACAGGGGGCTTAAACGAGCAGTACTTC	CASSEPTGGLNEQYF
.	TRBV6-6	TRBJ2-3	.	TGTGCCAGCAGTGGACAGATCACAGATACGCAGTATTTT	CASSGQITDTQYF
.	TRBV5-4	TRBJ2-1	.	TGTGCCAGCAGAGTGCTCGGGACCTACAATGAGCAGTTCTTC	CASRVLGTYNEQFF
.	TRBV6-1	TRBJ1-1	TRBD1	TGTGCCAGCAGTGCCCAGGGGGGTGGGAACACTGAAGCTTTCTTT	CASSAQGGGNTEAFF